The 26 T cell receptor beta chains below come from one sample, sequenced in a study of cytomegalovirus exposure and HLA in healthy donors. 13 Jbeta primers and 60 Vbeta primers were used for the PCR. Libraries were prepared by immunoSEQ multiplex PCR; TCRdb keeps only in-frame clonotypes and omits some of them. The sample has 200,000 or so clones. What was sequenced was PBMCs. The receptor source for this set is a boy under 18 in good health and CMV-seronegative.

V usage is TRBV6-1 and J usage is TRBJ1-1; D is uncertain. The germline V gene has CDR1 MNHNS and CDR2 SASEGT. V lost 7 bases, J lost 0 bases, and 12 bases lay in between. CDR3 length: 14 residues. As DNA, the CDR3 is TGTGCCAGCACATCACACGGGATGAACACTGAAGCTTTCTTT. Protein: CASTSHGMNTEAFF.

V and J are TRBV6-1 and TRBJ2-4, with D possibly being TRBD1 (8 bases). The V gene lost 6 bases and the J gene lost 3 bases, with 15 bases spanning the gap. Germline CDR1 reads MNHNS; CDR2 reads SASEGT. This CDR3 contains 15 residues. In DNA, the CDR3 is TGTGCCAGCAGGGTAACAGGGGGGGACAAAAACATTCAGTACTTC. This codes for CASRVTGGDKNIQYF.

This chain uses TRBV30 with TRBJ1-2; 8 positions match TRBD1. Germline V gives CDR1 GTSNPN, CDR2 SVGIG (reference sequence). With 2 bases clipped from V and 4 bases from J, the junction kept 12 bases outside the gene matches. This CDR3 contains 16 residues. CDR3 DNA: TGTGCCTGGAGTCCCGCTGGGGACAGGAACTTCTATGGCTACACCTTC. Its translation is CAWSPAGDRNFYGYTF.

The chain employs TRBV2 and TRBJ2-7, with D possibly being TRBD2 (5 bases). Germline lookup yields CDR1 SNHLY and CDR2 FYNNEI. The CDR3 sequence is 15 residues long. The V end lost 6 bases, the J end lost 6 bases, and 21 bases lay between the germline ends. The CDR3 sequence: CASSPGQAPGGEQYF. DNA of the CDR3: TGTGCCAGCAGCCCGGGCCAGGCGCCTGGAGGCGAGCAGTACTTC.

For the CDR3, the DNA is TGCGCCAGCAGCCGTCAATCGGGGGGGGGCACCGGGGAGCTGTTTTTT. Residues: CASSRQSGGGTGELFF. The J gene is TRBJ2-2, the V gene TRBV4-1, with 8 bases matching TRBD2. The length of the CDR3 is 16 residues. Trimming at V came to 4 bases and at J to 4 bases, leaving 8 bases not matched to a gene. Per the germline V gene, CDR1 is MGHRA and CDR2 is YSYEKL.

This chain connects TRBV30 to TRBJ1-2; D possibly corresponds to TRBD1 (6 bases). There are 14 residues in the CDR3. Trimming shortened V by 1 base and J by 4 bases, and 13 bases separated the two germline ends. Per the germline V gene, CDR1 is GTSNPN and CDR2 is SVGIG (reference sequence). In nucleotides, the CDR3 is TGTGCCTGGAGTGGCTACAGGGCCGTCTATGGCTACACCTTC. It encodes CAWSGYRAVYGYTF.

CDR3 nucleotide sequence: TGTGCCAGCAGCCAGGTGAGGAACACTGAAGCTTTCTTT. Protein: CASSQVRNTEAFF. The chain couples TRBV14 to TRBJ1-1, with unresolved D. The CDR3 consists of 13 residues. Germline V lookup: CDR1 SGHDN, CDR2 FVKESK. V was cut by 3 bases and J by 1 base, with 6 bases left in between.

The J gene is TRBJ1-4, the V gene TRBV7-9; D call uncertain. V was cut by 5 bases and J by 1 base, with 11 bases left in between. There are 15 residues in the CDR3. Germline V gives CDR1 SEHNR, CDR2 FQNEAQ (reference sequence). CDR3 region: CASSPPGGTNEKLFF. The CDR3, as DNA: TGTGCCAGCAGCCCGCCAGGTGGAACTAATGAAAAACTGTTTTTT.

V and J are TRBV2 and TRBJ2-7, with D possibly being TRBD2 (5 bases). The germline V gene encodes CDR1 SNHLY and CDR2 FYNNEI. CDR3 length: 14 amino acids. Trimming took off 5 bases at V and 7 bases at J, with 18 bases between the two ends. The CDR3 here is CASSPLLSTGEQYF. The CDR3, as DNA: TGTGCCAGCAGTCCCCTGCTATCGACGGGGGAGCAGTACTTC.

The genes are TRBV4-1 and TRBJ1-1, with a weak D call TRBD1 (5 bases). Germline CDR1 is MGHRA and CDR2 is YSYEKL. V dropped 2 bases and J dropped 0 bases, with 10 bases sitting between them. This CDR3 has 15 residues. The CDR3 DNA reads TGCGCCAGCAGCCAACGACAGCCACTGAACACTGAAGCTTTCTTT. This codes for CASSQRQPLNTEAFF.

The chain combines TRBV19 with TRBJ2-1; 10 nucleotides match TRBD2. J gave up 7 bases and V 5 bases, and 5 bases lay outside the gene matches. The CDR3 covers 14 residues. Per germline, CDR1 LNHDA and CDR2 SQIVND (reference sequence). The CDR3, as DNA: TGTGCCAGTAGTGGGCTAGCGGGGGCAAATGAGCAGTTCTTC. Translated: CASSGLAGANEQFF.

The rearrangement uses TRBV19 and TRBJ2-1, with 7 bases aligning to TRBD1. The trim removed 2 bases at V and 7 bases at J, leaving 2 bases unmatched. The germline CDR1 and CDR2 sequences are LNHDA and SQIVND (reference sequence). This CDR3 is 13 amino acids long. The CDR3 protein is CASSISRGNEQFF. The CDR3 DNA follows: TGTGCCAGTAGTATATCCAGGGGGAATGAGCAGTTCTTC.

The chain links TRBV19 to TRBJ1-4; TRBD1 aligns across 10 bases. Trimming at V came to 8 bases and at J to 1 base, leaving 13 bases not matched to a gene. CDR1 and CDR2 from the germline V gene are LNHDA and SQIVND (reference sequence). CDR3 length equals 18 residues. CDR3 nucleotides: TGTGCCAGTTCTAGGATCGGGACAGGGGCAATAACTAATGAAAAACTGTTTTTT. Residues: CASSRIGTGAITNEKLFF.

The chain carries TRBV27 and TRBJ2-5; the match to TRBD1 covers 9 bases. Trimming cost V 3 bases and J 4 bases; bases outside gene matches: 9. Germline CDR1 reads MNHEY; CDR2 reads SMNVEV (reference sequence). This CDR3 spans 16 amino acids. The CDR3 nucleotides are TGTGCCAGCAGTTTTTCTGCTGGGACAGGGCGAGAGACCCAGTACTTC. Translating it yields CASSFSAGTGRETQYF.

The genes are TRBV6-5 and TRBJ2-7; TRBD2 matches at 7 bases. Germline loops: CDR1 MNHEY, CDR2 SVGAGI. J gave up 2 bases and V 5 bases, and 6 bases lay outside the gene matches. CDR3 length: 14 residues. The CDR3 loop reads CASSVERGAYEQYF. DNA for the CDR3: TGTGCCAGCAGTGTCGAGCGGGGAGCCTACGAGCAGTACTTC.

This CDR3 reads CAWIKQRGEAFF. CDR3 coding DNA: TGTGCCTGGATCAAACAACGGGGTGAAGCTTTCTTT. V is TRBV30 and J is TRBJ1-1; D is unclear. The V gene's germline CDR1 is GTSNPN and CDR2 SVGIG (reference sequence). The CDR3 covers 12 residues. V was shortened by 4 bases and J by 7 bases, with 13 bases between the two germline ends.

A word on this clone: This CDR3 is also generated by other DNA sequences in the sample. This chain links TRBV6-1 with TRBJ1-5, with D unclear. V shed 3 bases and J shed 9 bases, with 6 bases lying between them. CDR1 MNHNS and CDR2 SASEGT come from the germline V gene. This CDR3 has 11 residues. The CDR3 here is CASSDERPQHF. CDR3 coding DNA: TGTGCCAGCAGTGATGAGAGGCCCCAGCATTTT.

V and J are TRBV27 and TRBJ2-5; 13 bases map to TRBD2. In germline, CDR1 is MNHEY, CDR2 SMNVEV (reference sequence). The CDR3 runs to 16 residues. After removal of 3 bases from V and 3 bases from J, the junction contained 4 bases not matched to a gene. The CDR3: CASSLSGLAGEETQYF. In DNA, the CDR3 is TGTGCCAGCAGTTTGAGTGGACTAGCGGGGGAAGAGACCCAGTACTTC.

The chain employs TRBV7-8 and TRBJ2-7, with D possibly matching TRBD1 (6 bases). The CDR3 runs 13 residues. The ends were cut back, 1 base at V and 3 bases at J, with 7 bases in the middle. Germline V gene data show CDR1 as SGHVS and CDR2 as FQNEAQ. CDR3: CASSLEQGYEQYF. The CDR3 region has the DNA TGTGCCAGCAGCTTAGAACAGGGCTACGAGCAGTACTTC. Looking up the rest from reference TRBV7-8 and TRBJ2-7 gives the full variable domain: GAGVSQSPRYKVAKRGQDVALRCDPISGHVSLFWYQQALGQGPEFLTYFQNEAQLDKSGLPSDRFFAERPEGSVSTLKIQRTQQEDSAVYLCASSLEQGYEQYFGPGTRLTVT.

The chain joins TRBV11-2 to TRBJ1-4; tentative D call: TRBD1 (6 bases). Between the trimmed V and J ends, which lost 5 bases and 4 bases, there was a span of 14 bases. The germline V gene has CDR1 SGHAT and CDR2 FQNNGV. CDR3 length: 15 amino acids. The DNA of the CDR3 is TGTGCCAGCAGCGAAACAGGGACCCTTAATGAAAAACTGTTTTTT. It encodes CASSETGTLNEKLFF.

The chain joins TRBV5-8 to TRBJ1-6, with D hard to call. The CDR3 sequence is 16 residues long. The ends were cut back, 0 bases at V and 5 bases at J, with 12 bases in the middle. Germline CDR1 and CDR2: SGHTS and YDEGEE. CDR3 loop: CASSLGRGENNSPLHF. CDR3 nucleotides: TGTGCCAGCAGCTTGGGCAGAGGCGAGAATAATTCACCCCTCCACTTT.

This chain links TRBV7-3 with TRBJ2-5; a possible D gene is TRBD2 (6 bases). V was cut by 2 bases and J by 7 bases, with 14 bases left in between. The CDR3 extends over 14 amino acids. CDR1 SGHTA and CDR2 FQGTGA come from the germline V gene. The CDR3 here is CASSLFGLGGTQYF. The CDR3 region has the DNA TGTGCCAGCAGCTTATTCGGCTTGGGGGGGACCCAGTACTTC.

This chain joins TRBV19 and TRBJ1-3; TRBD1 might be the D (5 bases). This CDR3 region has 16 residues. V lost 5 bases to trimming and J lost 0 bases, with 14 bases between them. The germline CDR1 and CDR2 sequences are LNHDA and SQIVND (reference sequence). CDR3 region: CASSDDRHLSGNTIYF. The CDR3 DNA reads TGTGCCAGTAGTGACGACAGACACCTCTCTGGAAACACCATATATTTT.

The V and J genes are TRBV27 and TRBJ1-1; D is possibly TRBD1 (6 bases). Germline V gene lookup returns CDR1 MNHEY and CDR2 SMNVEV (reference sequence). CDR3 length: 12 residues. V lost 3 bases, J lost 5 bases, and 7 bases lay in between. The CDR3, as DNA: TGTGCCAGCAGTTTTACAGGGACTGAAGCTTTCTTT. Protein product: CASSFTGTEAFF.

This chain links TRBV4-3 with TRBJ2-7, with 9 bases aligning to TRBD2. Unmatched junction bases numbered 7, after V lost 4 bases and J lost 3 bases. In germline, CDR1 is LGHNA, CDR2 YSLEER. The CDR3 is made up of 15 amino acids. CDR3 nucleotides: TGCGCCAGCAGCCCAGAGCGGGGGGAGCACTACGAGCAGTACTTC. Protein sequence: CASSPERGEHYEQYF.

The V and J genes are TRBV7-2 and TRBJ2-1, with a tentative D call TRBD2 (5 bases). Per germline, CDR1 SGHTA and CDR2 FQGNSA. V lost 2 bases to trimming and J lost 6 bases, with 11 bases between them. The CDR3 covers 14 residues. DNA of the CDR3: TGTGCCAGCAGCTTACCGGGGTTTTTCAATGAGCAGTTCTTC. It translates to CASSLPGFFNEQFF.